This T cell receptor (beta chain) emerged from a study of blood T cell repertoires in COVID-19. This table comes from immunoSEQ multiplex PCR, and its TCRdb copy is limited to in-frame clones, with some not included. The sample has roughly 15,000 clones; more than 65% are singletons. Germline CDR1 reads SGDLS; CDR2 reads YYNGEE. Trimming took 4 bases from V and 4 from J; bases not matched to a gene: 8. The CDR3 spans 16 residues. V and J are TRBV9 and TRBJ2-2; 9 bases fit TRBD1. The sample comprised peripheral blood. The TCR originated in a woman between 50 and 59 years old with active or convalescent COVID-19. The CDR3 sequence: CASSKPGQGVTGELFF. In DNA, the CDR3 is TGTGCCAGCAGCAAACCGGGACAGGGAGTCACCGGGGAGCTGTTTTTT.